These 16 T cell receptor beta chains share one sample of origin, sequenced in a study of CD8 T cells in ankylosing spondylitis. From the 5' RACE reads, TCRdb called clonotypes with MiXCR, one entry per CDR3 protein. The profile shows over 130,000 distinct CDR3 sequences, approximately 48% of them singletons. The specimen sequenced was synovial fluid, either unsorted or a sorted T cell fraction (not recorded which). All receptors come from a male donor with ankylosing spondylitis.

V is TRBV12-3 or TRBV12-4 and J is TRBJ2-1; 11 nucleotides line up with TRBD2. V shed 2 bases and J 4 bases; nucleotides not matched to a gene: 7. CDR3 size: 17 residues. The CDR3 sequence: CASSLRLAGGFYNEQFF. Here the CDR3 DNA reads TGTGCCAGCAGTTTACGGCTAGCGGGGGGCTTTTACAATGAGCAGTTCTTC.

This clonotype was seen a handful of times. The chain carries TRBV14 and TRBJ1-1; D may be TRBD1 (5 bases). Trimming took 0 bases from V and 7 from J, leaving 12 bases between them. Per the germline V gene, CDR1 is SGHDN and CDR2 is FVKESK. There are 14 residues in the CDR3. The CDR3 DNA follows: TGTGCCAGCAGCCAAGAGGGACCTCCTTTTGAAGCTTTCTTT. It encodes CASSQEGPPFEAFF.

The rearrangement uses TRBV3-2 and TRBJ2-2; TRBD1, as called in the table, went unchecked against the DNA. TRBV3-2 is a recognized pseudogene. This CDR3 comprises 18 residues. CDR3 coding DNA: TGTGCCAGCAGCCAGCGGGACAGGGGTCCCTTGAACACCGGGGAGCTGTTTTTT. The encoded protein is CASSQRDRGPLNTGELFF.

The chain joins TRBV7-9 to TRBJ2-5, with D perhaps matching TRBD1 (5 bases). Between the trimmed V and J ends, which lost 1 base and 6 bases, there was a span of 12 bases. Germline V gene lookup returns CDR1 SEHNR and CDR2 FQNEAQ (reference sequence). The CDR3 covers 14 residues. The CDR3 protein is CASSLGGLRKTQYF. The CDR3 DNA sequence: TGTGCCAGCAGCTTAGGGGGCTTGAGAAAGACCCAGTACTTC.

A few counts support this clonotype. V is TRBV20-1 and J is TRBJ2-3; 11 nucleotides match TRBD2. Trimming took 6 bases from V and 7 from J; bases not matched to a gene: 6. Germline V gene data show CDR1 as DFQATT and CDR2 as SNEGSKA (reference sequence). This CDR3 is 13 amino acids long. CDR3 sequence reads: CSALTSGENTQYF. In nucleotides, the CDR3 is TGCAGTGCACTGACTAGCGGGGAAAATACGCAGTATTTT.

There are many counts of this clonotype. This chain links TRBV6-5 with TRBJ2-1; unclear D gene. This CDR3 has 17 amino acids. CDR1 MNHEY and CDR2 SVGAGI come from the germline V gene. The germline V and J ends were trimmed by 1 base and 3 bases, with 16 bases remaining between them. The chain's CDR3 is CASSYLALSADYNEQFF. The CDR3 nucleotides are TGTGCCAGCAGTTACTTAGCCCTCTCTGCCGACTACAATGAGCAGTTCTTC.

The J gene is TRBJ2-7, the V gene TRBV4-1; D remains unclear. V lost 1 base to trimming and J lost 6 bases, with 16 bases between them. The CDR3 sequence is 15 residues long. CDR1 and CDR2 (germline): MGHRA, YSYEKL. The CDR3 DNA sequence: TGCGCCAGCAGCCAAGGGGTCCACGTGCTCCTCGAGCAGTACTTC. It codes for CASSQGVHVLLEQYF.

The chain couples TRBV4-1 to TRBJ2-7; D is perhaps TRBD1 or TRBD2 (6 bases each). The V end was cut by 0 bases, the J end by 2 bases, with 17 bases between. The CDR3 contains 17 residues. Germline assignment: CDR1 MGHRA and CDR2 YSYEKL. The CDR3 loop is CASSQDGGHDSPYEQYF. As DNA, the CDR3 is TGCGCCAGCAGCCAAGATGGGGGGCACGACAGTCCCTACGAGCAGTACTTC.

The chain is built from TRBV12-3 or TRBV12-4 and TRBJ1-5; D is unresolved. The CDR3 spans 13 residues. Trimming left V 5 bases short and J 0 bases short, with 5 bases between. This CDR3 reads CASSVGSNQPQHF. The CDR3 bases are TGTGCCAGCAGTGTCGGTAGCAATCAGCCCCAGCATTTT.

The chain's CDR3 is CASSPRSQAYEQYF. DNA for the CDR3: TGTGCCAGCAGTCCACGCAGCCAGGCCTACGAGCAGTACTTC. The V and J genes are TRBV12-3 or TRBV12-4 and TRBJ2-7; D remains ambiguous. The V end was cut by 5 bases, the J end by 2 bases, with 13 bases between. The CDR3 runs to 14 residues.

V and J are TRBV24-1 and TRBJ2-1; 9 bases fit TRBD1. The CDR3 runs 15 residues. Per germline, CDR1 KGHDR and CDR2 SFDVKD. The V segment lost 6 bases and the J segment 2 bases; nucleotides outside the gene matches: 4. For the CDR3, the DNA is TGTGCCACCAGTACAAACAGGGGGCCCTACAATGAGCAGTTCTTC. This translates into CATSTNRGPYNEQFF.

This clonotype was seen at least ten times. The V and J genes are TRBV27 and TRBJ2-1, with D tentatively TRBD2 (6 bases). From germline, CDR1 is MNHEY and CDR2 SMNVEV (reference sequence). The CDR3 covers 16 residues. Trimming took 1 base from V and 0 from J, leaving 10 bases between them. CDR3 residues: CASSLFDGSSYNEQFF. The CDR3, as DNA: TGTGCCAGCAGTTTATTCGACGGGAGCTCCTACAATGAGCAGTTCTTC.

The gene calls are TRBV11-2 and TRBJ2-1; the D gene could be TRBD1 or TRBD2 (5 bases each). The V gene's germline CDR1 is SGHAT and CDR2 FQNNGV. This CDR3 region has 20 residues. The V end was cut by 1 base, the J end by 4 bases, with 26 bases between. In DNA form, the CDR3 reads TGTGCCAGCAGCTTAGTTTTCCGGGACCCCATTTGGGATGGGTACAATGAGCAGTTCTTC. Encoded protein: CASSLVFRDPIWDGYNEQFF. The entire variable domain, with the rest obtained from reference TRBV11-2 and TRBJ2-1, is as follows: EAGVAQSPRYKIIEKRQSVAFWCNPISGHATLYWYQQILGQGPKLLIQFQNNGVVDDSQLPKDRFSAERLKGVDSTLKIQPAKLEDSAVYLCASSLVFRDPIWDGYNEQFFGPGTRLTVL.

The chain recombines TRBV4-1 with TRBJ1-5; the D gene is possibly TRBD1 (5 bases). This CDR3 comprises 16 residues. V was cut by 0 bases and J by 2 bases, with 11 bases left in between. Germline loops: CDR1 MGHRA, CDR2 YSYEKL. CDR3 residues: CASSQDMGGGNQPQHF. Here the CDR3 DNA reads TGCGCCAGCAGCCAAGATATGGGGGGAGGCAATCAGCCCCAGCATTTT.

This chain links TRBV15 with TRBJ1-4; 8 nucleotides agree with TRBD1. Germline trimming cut 8 bases from V and 7 bases from J; bases unmatched to any gene: 12. The CDR3 is 15 amino acids. Germline CDR1 is LNHNV and CDR2 is YYDKDF (reference sequence). The CDR3 nucleotides read TGTGCCACCGCAGAAACAGGGGGAGGTCGTGAAAAACTGTTTTTT. Its translation: CATAETGGGREKLFF.

The chain couples TRBV7-9 to TRBJ1-2, with unresolved D. Germline lookup yields CDR1 SEHNR and CDR2 FQNEAQ (reference sequence). The CDR3 runs to 16 residues. Trimming took off 5 bases at V and 4 bases at J, with 20 bases between the two ends. This CDR3 is CASSQSPIMVGYGYTF. The CDR3 DNA sequence: TGTGCCAGCAGCCAAAGTCCCATCATGGTGGGCTATGGCTACACCTTC.